This TCR beta chain stems from a study of PD-L1 blockade in urothelial cancer. Study-level background: Of roughly 31 patients, almost 26 were males with bladder-origin urothelial cancer. Blood was evaluated 3 weeks (second dose) and 6 weeks after therapy began.

Here immunoSEQ multiplex PCR was the method, and the copy in TCRdb shows in-frame clones only, minus some. The sample has 30,000 to 35,000 clones; roughly 82% are singletons. Germline V gene data show CDR1 as LGHNA and CDR2 as YSLEER. The V end lost 0 bases, the J end lost 1 base, and 12 bases lay between the germline ends. This CDR3 contains 16 residues. The study enrolled patients with locally advanced or metastatic urothelial carcinoma. The chain uses TRBV4-3 and TRBJ1-1; D unclear. The TCR comes from a man aged 55 to 70 with urothelial cancer. The sequences come from PBMCs, collected around atezolizumab (anti-PD-L1) treatment. In nucleotides, the CDR3 is TGCGCCAGCAGCCAAGACCTCGGGATGTCGAACACTGAAGCTTTCTTT. Translation gives CASSQDLGMSNTEAFF.